This TCR beta chain was captured in a study of siplizumab effects on memory and regulatory T cells. Study-wide findings and caveats: Reactions containing siplizumab showed mappable alloreactive CD4+ clones averaging around 70% Treg-derived, versus around 25% in controls.

Sequences were generated from unstimulated naive, memory, effector memory and TEMRA subsets in a few donor pairs. The CDR3 has 12 amino acids. Germline lookup yields CDR1 SQVTM and CDR2 ANQGSEA. V gave up 6 bases and J gave up 5 bases; unmatched junction bases: 5. Remarks on this clone: What it recognizes is unknown.

Sequencing of each sample assayed around 10^5 TCR templates. The table came from immunoSEQ multiplex PCR; TCRdb's copy has only in-frame clones and leaves some out. The sample has some 7,200 clones, under 80% seen once. Sequencing was carried out using effector memory CD8+ T cells sorted from blood. The subset is: unstimulated CD8+ effector memory T cells. The chain couples TRBV29-1 to TRBJ2-7, with TRBD1 matching over 9 bases. The sequence was collected from a human donor in good health. The CDR3 sequence is CSVGQGGDEQYF. As DNA, the CDR3 is TGCAGCGTGGGACAGGGAGGCGACGAGCAGTACTTC.